Below, one T cell receptor beta chain is given with its context. Antigen specificity is unknown. The protocol was immunoSEQ multiplex PCR, while the TCRdb copy is restricted to in-frame clones and leaves out a portion. The profile shows around 46,000 clones, roughly 90% of them singletons. V was shortened by 3 bases and J by 0 bases, with 8 bases between the two germline ends. The CDR3 loop spans 13 amino acids. Germline CDR1 reads SQVTM; CDR2 reads ANQGSEA. The source of the sample is a study of OX40 agonist ivuxolimab in advanced cancers. Study-level background: Patients' therapy was ivuxolimab, an antibody that acts as an agonist of OX40 (CD134). General study results and limits: Certain nonresponders additionally had low normalized T-cell clonal expansion. Averaged across samples, CD8+ T cells carried more expanded clones than CD4+ did.

Blood sampling was done at baseline, cycle 4 day 1, and cycle 7 day 1. The clonotype originates from an adult with an advanced solid tumor such as melanoma, head and neck, liver or kidney cancer. Sequenced here: CD4+ or CD8+ T cells sorted from blood, sampled in a trial of the OX40 agonist ivuxolimab. V gene TRBV29-1 combines with J gene TRBJ1-1; D unresolved. CDR3 nucleotides: TGCAGCGTTGACGCGGTAATGAACACTGAAGCTTTCTTT. Protein product: CSVDAVMNTEAFF.